Described below is a single T cell receptor beta chain sequence and its context. Trimming cost V 5 bases and J 7 bases, with 18 bases left between them. Germline V gives CDR1 MDHEN, CDR2 SYDVKM. This CDR3 is built from 14 residues. These data are taken from a study of response to subunit inactivated influenza vaccine. A single record per CDR3 protein comes from TCRdb applying MiXCR to the RT-PCR reads. The sample holds more than 450,000 distinct CDR3 sequences, about 7.6% seen once. This sequence joins TRBV28 and TRBJ2-7; D call uncertain. Material: PBMCs from blood, obtained about 23 months after vaccination. The clonotype originates from a man aged 50 to 75 who received an inactivated influenza vaccine. The CDR3 region is CASSPLPGGLEQYF. The CDR3 DNA reads as TGTGCCAGCAGTCCCCTCCCGGGTGGTTTGGAGCAGTACTTC.